Listed below are T cell receptor beta chains from one sample, sequenced in a study of cytomegalovirus exposure and HLA in healthy donors. The assay was immunoSEQ multiplex PCR, and TCRdb's table has in-frame clones only and misses some. Counted here are roughly 170,000 clones, approximately 80% occurring once; the ten biggest clones make up 4.8%. Material: PBMCs. Every receptor here comes from a young man in good health and CMV-seronegative. Both conserved end residues are part of each CDR3. A D gene is named only where the DNA matches it firmly. Expanded clones are given a class, and other clones once, few, many or no size at all.

V gene	J gene	clone size	D gene	CDR3 protein
TRBV27	TRBJ2-5	.	TRBD2	CASSPLGGTSGRYRQETQYF
TRBV29-1	.	.	.	CSVLVSYEQYF
TRBV7-2	TRBJ2-3	.	.	CASSLVATSSPDTQYF
TRBV5-1	TRBJ2-2	.	TRBD2	CASSLSRSGSGGELFF
TRBV28	TRBJ2-6	.	TRBD2	CASWARSSGTEGGANVLTF
TRBV4-1	TRBJ2-7	.	TRBD2	CASSQRLAGVISSEQYF
TRBV6-5	TRBJ2-1	.	.	CASSSLLEQFF
TRBV5-1	TRBJ2-1	.	TRBD2	CASSLWLLGRGGINEQFF
TRBV5-1	TRBJ1-3	.	.	CASSLGQAGNTIYF
TRBV4-1	TRBJ1-1	.	TRBD1	CASSRDRGTEAFF
TRBV28	TRBJ2-3	few	TRBD2	CASTPPGLAADTQYF
TRBV28	TRBJ2-1	few	.	CAGGPSSGEQFF
TRBV27	TRBJ1-1	once	.	CASTGTFF
TRBV4-1	TRBJ2-5	once	TRBD2	CASSQITSGGTFSLQETQYF
TRBV2	TRBJ2-5	.	.	CASSDRLALKETQYF
TRBV5-1	TRBJ1-1	.	TRBD1	CASSFTGDLTEAFF
TRBV27	TRBJ2-1	.	TRBD2	CASSLSPGRGNEQFF
TRBV5-1	TRBJ2-2	once	.	CASSLRRGLTGELFF
TRBV18	TRBJ2-7	.	TRBD2	CASSPPQRGGFVEEQYF
TRBV25-1	TRBJ2-3	once	.	CASIGAVADTQYF
TRBV5-1	TRBJ2-1	few	TRBD2	CASSPGLAGAYNEQFF
TRBV28	TRBJ2-6	few	.	CASKSGLRANVLTF
TRBV4-1	TRBJ2-1	.	.	CASSQANYNEQFF
TRBV9	TRBJ1-3	once	.	CASSVEGVTGNTIYF
TRBV30	.	.	TRBD1	CAWGQAYEQYF
TRBV12-5	TRBJ1-2	.	TRBD1	CASGLVGTVYGYTF
TRBV19	TRBJ2-2	.	.	CASSISGELFF
TRBV29-1	TRBJ1-6	.	.	CSVIDRLGSPLHF
TRBV28	TRBJ1-1	.	.	CASSPRITEAFF
TRBV27	TRBJ2-1	.	TRBD2	CASTSGSYNEQFF
TRBV25-1	TRBJ2-7	.	TRBD1	CASSVTGWYEQYF
TRBV27	TRBJ2-2	.	TRBD2	CASSSAAGGAGELFF
TRBV6-6	TRBJ2-7	.	.	CASSLTRREQYF
TRBV5-8	TRBJ1-5	.	TRBD1	CASSGGTAALNQPQHF
TRBV29-1	TRBJ1-1	.	.	CSVLIYTEAFF
TRBV14	TRBJ2-1	.	.	CASSQEVLAYNEQFF
TRBV5-1	TRBJ2-3	.	.	CASSLRPGSTIEHTDTQYF
TRBV15	TRBJ2-7	once	TRBD2	CATSREPGLLYEQYF
TRBV25-1	.	.	TRBD2	CASSQGLGGYEQYF
TRBV10-3	TRBJ2-3	few	TRBD2	CAISEPTRHSAGVDTQYF
TRBV6-5	TRBJ1-2	.	.	CASSYSGLRAGGYTF
TRBV2	TRBJ2-5	.	TRBD2	CASSVVREPQETQYF
TRBV30	TRBJ1-5	.	.	CAWSVSQNQPQHF
TRBV7-8	TRBJ1-1	.	.	CASSRDRMGEAFF
TRBV7-8	TRBJ2-2	.	TRBD2	CASSPGLAAGELFF
TRBV7-6	TRBJ2-7	.	TRBD2	CASSTTSGGPYEQYF